Reported below is one TCR beta chain. What it binds is not known. Sequencing used immunoSEQ multiplex PCR; TCRdb keeps in-frame clones, though not all of them. The sample includes 75,000 to 90,000 clones, roughly 92% seen only once; the top ten take 2.5% to 3%. This entry is derived from a study of OX40 agonist ivuxolimab in advanced cancers. The CDR3 sequence is 12 residues long. The V end was cut by 2 bases, the J end by 3 bases, with 4 bases between. In germline, CDR1 is SNHLY, CDR2 FYNNEI. General study findings and limits: Among some nonresponders, normalized T-cell clonal expansion was also low.

Source: CD4+ or CD8+ T cells sorted from blood, taken in a trial of the OX40 agonist ivuxolimab. The source of this sequence is an adult with an advanced solid tumor such as melanoma, head and neck, liver or kidney cancer. V is TRBV2 and J is TRBJ2-5; D unclear. In nucleotides, the CDR3 is TGTGCCAGCAGTGAATGGAAAGAGACCCAGTACTTC. Translated, it gives CASSEWKETQYF.